Listed below are T cell receptor beta chains from one sample, sequenced in a study of technical replicates of blood from a handful of donors. Only in-frame clones appear in the TCRdb table, and some are missing; sequencing was by immunoSEQ multiplex PCR. This sample carries nearly 70,000 clones, 80% to 95% of them seen once, and the ten largest clones take over 4%. Sequenced material: PBMCs. All receptors come from a human donor in good health. Some clones in this sample may be carry-over from other donors' samples. Both conserved end residues are part of each CDR3. The D gene is left open where the match is weak. Rows may omit the clone size; those that give it use once, few, many or a size class.

j_call clone_size cdr3_length d_call v_call cdr3_aa cdr3_nt
TRBJ2-7 NA 15 TRBD1 TRBV4-1 CASSGGTGGRYEQYF TGCGCCAGCAGCGGGGGGACAGGGGGCCGCTACGAGCAGTACTTC
TRBJ1-1 few 13 NA TRBV7-9 CASSLAGEAEAFF TGTGCCAGCAGCTTAGCCGGGGAGGCTGAAGCTTTCTTT
TRBJ1-3 NA 12 NA TRBV11-2 CASYMSGNTIYF TGTGCCTCTTACATGTCCGGAAACACCATATATTTT
TRBJ2-2 NA 16 NA TRBV7-6 CASSLGAGGLFGELFF TGTGCCAGCAGCTTAGGCGCAGGGGGGCTTTTCGGGGAGCTGTTTTTT
TRBJ1-5 once 15 NA TRBV6-5 CASRRGGLSNQPQHF TGTGCCAGCAGGCGGGGAGGGCTAAGCAATCAGCCCCAGCATTTT
TRBJ1-1 once 16 TRBD1 TRBV18 CASSRQQGGKYTEAFF TGTGCCAGCTCACGGCAACAGGGGGGTAAATACACTGAAGCTTTCTTT
TRBJ1-1 NA 14 NA TRBV30 CAWSYGRGDTEAFF TGTGCCTGGAGCTATGGGAGGGGCGACACTGAAGCTTTCTTT
TRBJ1-1 NA 13 NA TRBV25-1 CASSLNRNTEAFF TGTGCCAGCAGTCTTAACAGGAACACTGAAGCTTTCTTT
TRBJ2-1 NA 16 TRBD1 TRBV27 CASRAAPGQGVYEQFF TGTGCCAGCAGAGCCGCCCCCGGACAGGGGGTCTATGAGCAGTTCTTC
TRBJ2-7 once 14 NA TRBV7-9 CASSLAVSSYEQYF TGTGCCAGCAGCTTAGCAGTCAGCTCCTACGAGCAGTACTTC
TRBJ1-2 NA 14 NA TRBV5-8 CARQDKGGNYGYTF TGTGCCAGACAGGACAAGGGAGGGAACTATGGCTACACCTTC
TRBJ1-2 NA 12 NA TRBV7-9 CASSADRGGYTF TGTGCCAGCAGCGCGGACAGAGGCGGCTACACCTTC
TRBJ1-2 NA 11 NA TRBV20-1 CSAGQNYGYTF TGCAGTGCTGGACAGAACTATGGCTACACCTTC
TRBJ2-1 many 14 TRBD2 TRBV5-1 CASTTSGGYNEQFF TGCGCCAGCACTACTAGCGGGGGCTACAATGAGCAGTTCTTC
TRBJ2-1 NA 16 TRBD2 TRBV19 CASMSSGTPLYNEQFF TGTGCCAGTATGTCTAGCGGGACCCCCCTCTACAATGAGCAGTTCTTC
TRBJ1-1 NA 13 TRBD1 TRBV30 CAGDRGQNTEAFF TGTGCCGGCGACAGGGGGCAGAACACTGAAGCTTTCTTT
TRBJ2-5 NA 19 TRBD2 TRBV7-9 CASNPGGWTSGHHQETQYF TGTGCCAGCAACCCCGGAGGGTGGACTAGCGGCCACCACCAAGAGACCCAGTACTTC
TRBJ2-7 NA 15 NA TRBV4-3 CASSQDSGNSYEQYF TGCGCCAGCAGCCAAGATTCAGGGAACTCCTACGAGCAGTACTTC
TRBJ1-3 NA 15 NA TRBV7-2 CASSLGSGAGNTIYF TGTGCCAGCAGCTTAGGTTCAGGGGCCGGAAACACCATATATTTT
TRBJ2-1 once 17 TRBD2 TRBV10-3 CAISDPIAGETYNEQFF TGTGCCATCAGTGATCCTATAGCGGGGGAAACCTACAATGAGCAGTTCTTC